Following are 17 T cell receptor beta chains from one sample sequenced in a study of response to subunit inactivated influenza vaccine. TCRdb re-called the RT-PCR reads with MiXCR, one entry per CDR3 protein. Among roughly 570,000 distinct CDR3 sequences listed, 10% to 15% were seen once. The sample here was PBMCs from blood, taken roughly 47 days after vaccination. These receptors were obtained from a man aged 50-60 years who received an inactivated influenza vaccine.

This clonotype has only a few counts. This sequence joins TRBV4-3 and TRBJ2-1; D gene ambiguous. Trimming cost V 3 bases and J 0 bases, with 15 bases left between them. CDR3 length: 17 residues. Germline lookup yields CDR1 LGHNA and CDR2 YSLEER. CDR3 in amino acids: CASSHRAASLSYNEQFF. CDR3 DNA: TGCGCCAGCAGCCACCGTGCGGCTTCTCTCTCCTACAATGAGCAGTTCTTC.

This clonotype was seen only a few times. This chain connects TRBV5-1 to TRBJ1-4; 8 bases are a match to TRBD1. This CDR3 contains 16 residues. Germline V gene sequence: CDR1 SGHRS, CDR2 YFSETQ. Trimming at V came to 8 bases and at J to 0 bases, leaving 9 bases not matched to a gene. The CDR3 DNA sequence: TGCGCCAGTCCGACGACAGGGGCACCAACTAATGAAAAACTGTTTTTT. Translation: CASPTTGAPTNEKLFF.

This clonotype has ten or more counts. In nucleotides, the CDR3 is TGTGCCAGCAGCGGACTAGCGGGAGGCCCTTTGGATACGCAGTATTTT. Amino acids: CASSGLAGGPLDTQYF. The J gene is TRBJ2-3, the V gene TRBV9, with 13 bases matching TRBD2. Germline V lookup: CDR1 SGDLS, CDR2 YYNGEE. V was pared by 3 bases and J by 6 bases, with 7 bases of the junction left unmatched. The CDR3 has 16 amino acids.

This rearrangement joins TRBV7-2 to TRBJ1-5; D is ambiguous. CDR1 is SGHTA, CDR2 FQGNSA, per germline. V gave up 1 base and J gave up 3 bases, with 10 bases separating them. The CDR3 totals 15 residues. The CDR3 DNA reads as TGTGCCAGCAGCTTAGACATCTTGAACAATCAGCCCCAGCATTTT. As protein: CASSLDILNNQPQHF.

The chain recombines TRBV29-1 with TRBJ2-3; TRBD1 aligns across 11 bases. The CDR3 loop spans 15 amino acids. Germline V gene lookup returns CDR1 SQVTM and CDR2 ANQGSEA. V lost 7 bases and J lost 1; bases outside the gene matches: 7. CDR3 bases: TGCAGCGCGCGGGACAGGGGGGGACGCACAGATACGCAGTATTTT. It is translated as CSARDRGGRTDTQYF.

V and J are TRBV28 and TRBJ2-1, with 12 bases identical to TRBD2. V was pared by 6 bases and J by 8 bases, with 5 bases of the junction left unmatched. CDR3 length: 14 residues. Per the germline V gene, CDR1 is MDHEN and CDR2 is SYDVKM. Here the CDR3 DNA reads TGTGCCAGCAGCGCGAGACTAGCGGGAGATGAGCAGTTCTTC. It yields the protein CASSARLAGDEQFF.

This clonotype was detected only a few times. The V gene is TRBV7-2, the J gene TRBJ1-1; D not certain. V lost 6 bases and J 3 bases, leaving 17 bases between the germline ends. CDR3 size: 15 residues. The germline V gene has CDR1 SGHTA and CDR2 FQGNSA. The CDR3 nucleotides are TGTGCCAGCAGTTCAATGTTCTCGCCGGACACTGAAGCTTTCTTT. This codes for CASSSMFSPDTEAFF.

This clonotype was seen only a few times. V and J are TRBV20-1 and TRBJ1-2, with D hard to call. CDR1 and CDR2 from the germline V gene are DFQATT and SNEGSKA (reference sequence). The CDR3 loop spans 11 amino acids. Trimming took off 3 bases at V and 4 bases at J, with 6 bases between the two ends. The CDR3 protein is CSASLSYGYTF. Here the CDR3 DNA reads TGCAGTGCTAGTCTCTCCTATGGCTACACCTTC.

The CDR3 is CASSRLGELFF. Written as DNA, the CDR3 is TGTGCCAGCAGCCGATTAGGGGAGCTGTTTTTT. The chain carries TRBV28 and TRBJ2-2; D call uncertain. The germline V gene encodes CDR1 MDHEN and CDR2 SYDVKM. The CDR3 extends over 11 amino acids. Trimming took 6 bases from V and 8 from J, leaving 7 bases between them.

This clonotype has just a few counts. The rearrangement uses TRBV7-2 and TRBJ1-1; a weak D match, TRBD1 (5 bases). The V gene's germline CDR1 is SGHTA and CDR2 FQGNSA. Between the trimmed V and J ends, which lost 0 bases and 0 bases, there was a span of 8 bases. The CDR3 covers 15 residues. The CDR3 region has the DNA TGTGCCAGCAGCTTAGCTCAGGGTTTGAACACTGAAGCTTTCTTT. Amino acid sequence: CASSLAQGLNTEAFF.

The rearrangement links TRBV15 to TRBJ2-3; 8 positions agree with TRBD1. The germline gives CDR1 LNHNV, CDR2 YYDKDF (reference sequence). The ends lost 3 bases at V and 3 bases at J; junction bases unmatched: 5. This CDR3 region has 15 residues. CDR3 sequence (DNA): TGTGCCACCAGCAGGACAGGGGATATAACAGATACGCAGTATTTT. Its protein is CATSRTGDITDTQYF.

The J gene is TRBJ1-2, the V gene TRBV20-1; tentatively, D is TRBD1 (6 bases). V gave up 5 bases and J gave up 4 bases, with 17 bases separating them. This CDR3 has 14 amino acids. The germline V gene encodes CDR1 DFQATT and CDR2 SNEGSKA (reference sequence). CDR3 sequence: CSAPGGGQGYGYTF. CDR3 nucleotide sequence: TGCAGTGCTCCTGGGGGGGGGCAGGGCTATGGCTACACCTTC.

The sample holds a few counts of this clonotype. This sequence joins TRBV3-1 and TRBJ2-2; tentative D call: TRBD1 (5 bases). This CDR3 has 15 residues. The V end was cut by 3 bases, the J end by 1 base, with 9 bases between. CDR1 and CDR2 (germline): LGHDT, YNNKEL (reference sequence). The CDR3 region is CASSQRDRNTGELFF. The CDR3 DNA follows: TGTGCCAGCAGCCAGCGAGACAGGAACACCGGGGAGCTGTTTTTT. Supplemented by reference TRBV3-1 and TRBJ2-2, the full variable domain reads DTAVSQTPKYLVTQMGNDKSIKCEQNLGHDTMYWYKQDSKKFLKIMFSYNNKELIINETVPNRFSPKSPDKAHLNLHINSLELGDSAVYFCASSQRDRNTGELFFGEGSRLTVL.

This clonotype was found many times. The CDR3 DNA is TGCGCCAGCAGCACCGACAGTCTCTCCTACAATGAGCAGTTCTTC. The encoded protein is CASSTDSLSYNEQFF. The chain has TRBV5-1 and TRBJ2-1; weak D call: TRBD1 (5 bases). V lost 4 bases to trimming and J lost 0 bases, with 11 bases between them. Germline CDR1 reads SGHRS; CDR2 reads YFSETQ. This CDR3 spans 15 amino acids.

V and J are TRBV28 and TRBJ1-4; D is unresolved. V was pared by 11 bases and J by 8 bases, with 21 bases between. CDR1 is MDHEN and CDR2 is SYDVKM in the germline V gene. The CDR3 runs to 14 residues. CDR3 nucleotide sequence: TGTGCCGACCCCCCCACGGGCGAAGACGAAAAACTGTTTTTT. This encodes CADPPTGEDEKLFF.

The chain has TRBV12-3 or TRBV12-4 and TRBJ2-7; 8 bases are a match to TRBD2. V lost 2 bases, J lost 6 bases, and 9 bases stayed unmatched. CDR3 size: 15 residues. The CDR3 sequence: CASSLHGLAGGEQYF. The DNA for the CDR3 is TGTGCCAGCAGTTTACACGGACTAGCCGGAGGCGAGCAGTACTTC.

This clonotype came up a few times. This sequence joins TRBV6-2 or TRBV6-3 and TRBJ2-4; D is uncertain. This CDR3 has 12 residues. CDR1 is MNHEY and CDR2 is SVGEGT in the germline V gene. V gave up 0 bases and J gave up 15 bases, with 12 bases separating them. CDR3 bases: TGTGCCAGCAGTTACTCGACGGTTTTACTGTACTTC. As protein: CASSYSTVLLYF.